This T cell receptor beta chain was recorded in a study of shared clonotypes between healthy human individuals. From CD4+ cells came CD45RA+ naive and CD45RA-negative memory subsets. The V end lost 7 bases, the J end lost 2 bases, and 12 bases lay between the germline ends. The CDR3 has 13 amino acids. Germline V CDR1 and CDR2: WSHSY, SAAADI. Each cell subset's genomic DNA was divided evenly among several immunoSEQ plates. The data were produced by immunoSEQ multiplex PCR, yet TCRdb's version contains in-frame clones alone and is incomplete. The sample carries over a million clones, roughly 96% recorded once.

The receptor was derived from a man aged 25-45 years in good health. The V gene is TRBV10-2, the J gene TRBJ2-7, with D possibly TRBD2 on 5 matching bases. The sequenced sample was naive CD4+ T cells sorted from blood. Subset given: CD45RA+ positively selected. The chain's CDR3 is CASNEGAAYEQYF. CDR3 nucleotide sequence: TGCGCCAGCAACGAGGGAGCTGCCTACGAGCAGTACTTC.